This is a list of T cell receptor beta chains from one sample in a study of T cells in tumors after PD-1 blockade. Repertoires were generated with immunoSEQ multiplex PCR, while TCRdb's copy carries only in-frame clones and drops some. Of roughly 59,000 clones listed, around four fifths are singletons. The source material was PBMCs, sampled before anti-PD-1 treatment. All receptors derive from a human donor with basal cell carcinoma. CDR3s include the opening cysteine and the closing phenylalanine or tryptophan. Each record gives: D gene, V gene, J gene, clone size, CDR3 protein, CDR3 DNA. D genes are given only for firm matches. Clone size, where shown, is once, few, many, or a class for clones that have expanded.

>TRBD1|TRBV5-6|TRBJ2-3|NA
CASRYSGGWADTQYF
TGTGCCAGCAGGTACTCAGGGGGCTGGGCAGATACGCAGTATTTT
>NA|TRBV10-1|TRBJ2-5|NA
CASSADGETQYF
TGCGCCAGCAGTGCGGACGGTGAGACCCAGTACTTC
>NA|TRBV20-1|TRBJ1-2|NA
CSASRGRAYGYTF
TGCAGTGCTAGTCGGGGACGGGCCTATGGCTACACCTTC
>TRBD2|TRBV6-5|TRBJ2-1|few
CASSRREGNEQFF
TGTGCCAGCAGTAGACGGGAGGGAAATGAGCAGTTCTTC
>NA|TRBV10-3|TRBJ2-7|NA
CAISENGYEQYF
TGTGCCATCAGTGAAAACGGGTACGAGCAGTACTTC
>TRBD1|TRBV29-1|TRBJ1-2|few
CSVEETGETSYTF
TGCAGCGTTGAAGAGACAGGGGAGACTAGCTACACCTTC
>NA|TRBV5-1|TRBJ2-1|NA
CASSLVLGNEQFF
TGCGCCAGCAGCTTGGTACTCGGAAATGAGCAGTTCTTC
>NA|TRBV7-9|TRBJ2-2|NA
CAIRGGVSNTGELFF
TGTGCCATCAGGGGTGGCGTCTCGAACACCGGGGAGCTGTTTTTT
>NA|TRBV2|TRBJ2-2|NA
CASSVQFPGELFF
TGTGCCAGCAGTGTGCAGTTTCCCGGGGAGCTGTTTTTT
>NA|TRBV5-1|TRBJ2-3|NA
CASSRGADTQYF
TGCGCCAGCAGCAGGGGGGCAGATACGCAGTATTTT
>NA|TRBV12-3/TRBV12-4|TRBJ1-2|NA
CASSFGLNYGYTF
TGTGCCAGCAGTTTCGGCCTTAACTATGGCTACACCTTC
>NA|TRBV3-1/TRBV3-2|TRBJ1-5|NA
CASSQDGAIQPQHF
TGTGCCAGCAGCCAAGATGGTGCTATTCAGCCCCAGCATTTT
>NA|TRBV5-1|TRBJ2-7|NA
CASARDSYEQYF
TGCGCCAGTGCGCGCGACTCCTACGAGCAGTACTTC
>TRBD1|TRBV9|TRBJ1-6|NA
CASSVGTGDNSPLHF
TGTGCCAGCAGCGTAGGGACAGGGGACAATTCACCCCTCCACTTT
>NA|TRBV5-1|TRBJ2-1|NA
CASSLGELYNEQFF
TGCGCCAGCAGCCTGGGAGAACTGTACAATGAGCAGTTCTTC
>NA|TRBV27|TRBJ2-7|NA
CASSLSPPQSPQYF
TGTGCCAGCAGTTTATCCCCCCCCCAATCCCCGCAGTACTTC
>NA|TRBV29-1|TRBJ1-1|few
CSVEDWVAGNKNTEAFF
TGCAGCGTTGAAGACTGGGTGGCAGGGAATAAGAACACTGAAGCTTTCTTT
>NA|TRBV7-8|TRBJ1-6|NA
CASSNRLNNSPLHF
TGTGCCAGCAGCAACAGGTTAAATAATTCACCCCTCCACTTT
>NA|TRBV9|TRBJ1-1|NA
CASSVSVNTEAFF
TGTGCCAGCAGCGTAAGTGTGAACACTGAAGCTTTCTTT
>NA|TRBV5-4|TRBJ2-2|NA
CASSPAGSHRELFF
TGTGCCAGCAGCCCAGCAGGGTCCCACCGGGAGCTGTTTTTT
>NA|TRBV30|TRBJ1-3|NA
CAFVPGNTIYF
TGTGCCTTTGTCCCTGGAAACACCATATATTTT
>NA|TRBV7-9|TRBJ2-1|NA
CASSLGQGFHEQFF
TGTGCCAGCAGCTTAGGTCAGGGTTTCCATGAGCAGTTCTTC
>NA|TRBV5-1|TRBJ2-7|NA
CASSPGRTTSYEQYF
TGCGCCAGCAGCCCAGGACGAACTACCTCCTACGAGCAGTACTTC
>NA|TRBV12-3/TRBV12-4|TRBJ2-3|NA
CASRQLSDTQYF
TGTGCCAGCAGACAACTATCAGATACGCAGTATTTT
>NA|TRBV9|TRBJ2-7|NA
CASSEGGNWNYEQYF
TGTGCCAGCAGCGAGGGGGGAAACTGGAACTACGAGCAGTACTTC
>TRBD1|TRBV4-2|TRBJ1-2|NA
CASSGTGGSYGYTF
TGTGCCAGCAGCGGGACAGGCGGCTCCTATGGCTACACCTTC
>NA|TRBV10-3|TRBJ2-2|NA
CAISESGQNTGELFF
TGTGCCATCAGTGAGTCAGGGCAGAACACCGGGGAGCTGTTTTTT